This T cell receptor beta chain was documented in a study of blood T cell repertoires in COVID-19. V was pared by 3 bases and J by 0 bases, with 17 bases between. This CDR3 comprises 17 residues. Germline lookup yields CDR1 MNHEY and CDR2 SMNVEV (reference sequence). How the authors handled the data: Quantification of nucleated cells was approximated via reference gene primer amplification. Clones were read by immunoSEQ multiplex PCR, and TCRdb kept only the in-frame ones, dropping some. Clone size and the V and J calls come from that table; the DNA yielded D and trimming. Of about 160,000 clones listed, roughly 88% are singletons.

The specimen sequenced was peripheral blood. The V call is TRBV27, the J call TRBJ1-2, with a possible D match to TRBD1 (5 bases). The receptor was isolated from a woman aged 55-69 years with acute or convalescent COVID-19. CDR3 loop: CASSFRQLQSPNYGYTF. The CDR3 DNA follows: TGTGCCAGCAGTTTCCGACAGCTTCAATCTCCTAACTATGGCTACACCTTC.